This TCR beta chain emerged from a study of response to subunit inactivated influenza vaccine (dated by TCRdb to 2017 to 2018). Notes on the research overall: The study used deep quantitative T cell receptor repertoire profiling to track responses to a trivalent subunit inactivated influenza vaccine. What the authors observed across the whole study: It was suggested by the authors that each seasonal influenza vaccination may recruit only a limited number of new T cells.

The germline V end is reduced by 6 bases and the J end by 2 bases; junction bases left unmatched: 6. Via the germline V gene, CDR1 is MNHNS and CDR2 SASEGT. The CDR3 numbers 16 residues from cysteine through phenylalanine. Left in the record is the CDR3 DNA by itself, 48 bases read in frame from the first base. The library was obtained by RT-PCR. Sequencing used an Illumina HiSeq 2500. TCRdb reworked the public reads: Q25 trimming with fastp, MiXCR clone assembly, productive beta chains retained. Rows with a matching CDR3 protein are joined into one entry that keeps the most common DNA and genes. Here the sample has approximately 250,000 distinct CDR3 sequences; 9% to 15% occur a single time. The ten largest clones add up to under 10% of the sample. This clonotype was seen a handful of times. What this receptor recognizes is not known. Base qualities are not recorded, but no much larger clone differs from it by a single base.

Sequenced here: non-naive T cells sorted from PBMCs, sampled less than 15 days before vaccination. The cell subset or site label on this specimen signifies: memory T cell fraction. Recombination joined TRBV6-1 with TRBJ2-5; TRBD2 aligns with 13 central bases. The TCR was taken from a man between 50 and 59 years old who received an inactivated influenza vaccine. Donor details come from another sample of the same person, matched by shared clones. The DNA sequence follows: TGTGCCAGCAGGATCGGGACTAGCGGGAAGCAAGAGACCCAGTACTTC. It translates to CASRIGTSGKQETQYF.